The 22 T cell receptor beta chains in this list originate from one sample, sequenced in a study of blood T cell repertoires in COVID-19. TCRdb's table, derived via immunoSEQ multiplex PCR, lists solely in-frame clones and lacks some. Among 95,000 to 150,000 clones, around three quarters were seen once, and the ten largest hold over 2%. The sequencing input was peripheral blood. The receptor set was obtained from a woman aged 70 to 79 with acute or convalescent COVID-19.

V is TRBV28 and J is TRBJ1-1; TRBD1 aligns across 9 bases. The CDR3 has 12 amino acids. V trimming: 5 bases; J trimming: 11 bases; junction bases outside the gene matches: 6. Germline values: CDR1 MDHEN, CDR2 SYDVKM. The CDR3 loop is CASSQDRGLAFF. In DNA form, the CDR3 reads TGTGCCAGCAGTCAGGACAGGGGATTGGCTTTCTTT. Drawing the rest from reference TRBV28 and TRBJ1-1, the complete variable domain is DVKVTQSSRYLVKRTGEKVFLECVQDMDHENMFWYRQDPGLGLRLIYFSYDVKMKEKGDIPEGYSVSREKKERFSLILESASTNQTSMYLCASSQDRGLAFFGQGTRLTVV.

The V call is TRBV6-6, the J call TRBJ1-5; 8 bases map to TRBD1. CDR1 MNHNY and CDR2 SVGAGI come from the germline V gene (reference sequence). This CDR3 is built from 14 residues. Trimming at V came to 7 bases and at J to 1 base, leaving 3 bases not matched to a gene. In nucleotides, the CDR3 is TGTGCCAGCATTAGACAGGGGAGCAATCAGCCCCAGCATTTT. Its protein is CASIRQGSNQPQHF.

This clone showed up just a few times. The chain links TRBV4-1 to TRBJ2-5; 10 bases are a match to TRBD2. In germline, CDR1 is MGHRA, CDR2 YSYEKL. V trimming: 4 bases; J trimming: 5 bases; junction bases outside the gene matches: 4. The CDR3 spans 14 residues. The CDR3, as DNA: TGCGCCAGCAGCCTAGCGGGAGGAGGGGAGACCCAGTACTTC. Protein product: CASSLAGGGETQYF.

The rearrangement links TRBV6-5 to TRBJ2-7; 11 positions match TRBD1. There are 15 residues in the CDR3. The junction had 7 bases not matched to a gene; V was cut back by 5 bases and J by 4 bases. Germline loops: CDR1 MNHEY, CDR2 SVGAGI. The CDR3, as DNA: TGTGCCAGCAGTCTGGAAGGGACAGGGGGTTACGAGCAGTACTTC. Amino acid sequence: CASSLEGTGGYEQYF.

The gene calls are TRBV5-4 and TRBJ1-3, with D possibly TRBD1 on 6 matching bases. Trimming removed 0 bases from V and 1 base from J, with 8 bases in between. The CDR3 runs 15 residues. Germline lookup yields CDR1 SGHNT and CDR2 YYREEE (reference sequence). CDR3 nucleotides: TGTGCCAGCAGCTTGGCCGGACAGTCTGGAAACACCATATATTTT. This encodes CASSLAGQSGNTIYF.

The rearrangement uses TRBV27 and TRBJ1-6; TRBD1 matches 10 bases. Germline assignment: CDR1 MNHEY and CDR2 SMNVEV (reference sequence). V lost 5 bases, J lost 7 bases, and 11 bases stayed unmatched. This CDR3 spans 17 amino acids. The DNA for the CDR3 is TGTGCCAGCAGTCCAGGGTCTGGACAGGGGGTCAATTCACCCCTCCACTTT. Its translation is CASSPGSGQGVNSPLHF.

The rearrangement links TRBV6-5 to TRBJ2-6; 7 bases fit TRBD1. Germline CDR1 MNHEY, CDR2 SVGAGI. The CDR3 spans 15 residues. CDR3 nucleotides: TGTGCAGAAAGCAAGGGGGCGCCCGGGGCCAACGTCCTGACTTTC. Amino acid sequence: CAESKGAPGANVLTF.

This clone was counted a few times. V usage is TRBV30 and J usage is TRBJ1-2; D gene ambiguous. Germline V CDR1 and CDR2: GTSNPN, SVGIG (reference sequence). V lost 8 bases and J 7 bases, leaving 14 bases between the germline ends. There are 11 residues in the CDR3. The CDR3 sequence: CATSGGSGYTF. DNA for the CDR3: TGTGCCACTTCGGGAGGGTCTGGCTACACCTTC. Drawing the rest from reference TRBV30 and TRBJ1-2, the complete variable domain is SQTIHQWPATLVQPVGSPLSLECTVEGTSNPNLYWYRQAAGRGLQLLFYSVGIGQISSEVPQNLSASRPQDRQFILSSKKLLLSDSGFYLCATSGGSGYTFGSGTRLTVV.

This clone was recorded only once. V usage is TRBV19 and J usage is TRBJ2-1; 10 bases match TRBD2. CDR1 is LNHDA and CDR2 is SQIVND in the germline V gene (reference sequence). The CDR3 is 16 amino acids. Trimming at V came to 6 bases and at J to 4 bases, leaving 9 bases not matched to a gene. In DNA form, the CDR3 reads TGTGCCAGTAGAAAGCGGGGGGGCTTAACTTACAATGAGCAGTTCTTC. It codes for CASRKRGGLTYNEQFF.

The V gene is TRBV6-5, the J gene TRBJ2-2; 9 bases fit TRBD1. The junction had 4 bases not matched to a gene; V was cut back by 6 bases and J by 2 bases. Germline V CDR1 and CDR2: MNHEY, SVGAGI. The CDR3 runs to 15 residues. The CDR3 loop reads CASSPGQGNTGELFF. As DNA, the CDR3 is TGTGCCAGCAGCCCGGGACAGGGTAACACCGGGGAGCTGTTTTTT.

The chain links TRBV27 to TRBJ1-1; D remains unclear. With 6 bases removed from V and 3 bases from J, the gap between germline ends came to 17 bases. In germline, CDR1 is MNHEY, CDR2 SMNVEV (reference sequence). The CDR3 consists of 15 residues. CDR3 region: CASRKRPLGDTEAFF. DNA of the CDR3: TGTGCCAGCAGAAAAAGGCCCCTGGGCGACACTGAAGCTTTCTTT.

This clone was counted once. The V and J genes are TRBV27 and TRBJ1-6; TRBD1 agrees at 7 bases. The CDR3 extends over 14 amino acids. Germline lookup yields CDR1 MNHEY and CDR2 SMNVEV (reference sequence). The trim removed 2 bases at V and 13 bases at J, leaving 8 bases unmatched. For the CDR3, the DNA is TGTGCCAGCAGTTTAGGAGGGGGCGCGAGGCCCCTCCACTTT. Translation gives CASSLGGGARPLHF.

This rearrangement joins TRBV12-3 or TRBV12-4 to TRBJ1-1, with a weak D call TRBD1 (6 bases). This CDR3 contains 13 residues. Trimming left V 9 bases short and J 1 base short, with 12 bases between. The CDR3 region is CASKSTGNTEAFF. CDR3 nucleotide sequence: TGTGCCAGTAAGTCGACAGGGAACACTGAAGCTTTCTTT.

The rearrangement uses TRBV11-3 and TRBJ2-3; 8 bases are shared with TRBD2. V lost 6 bases to trimming and J lost 0 bases; unmatched junction nucleotides: 5. In germline, CDR1 is SGHNT, CDR2 YENEEA. This CDR3 is 15 amino acids long. DNA for the CDR3: TGTGCCAGCAGTCGCGGGGGGTCTAGCACAGATACGCAGTATTTT. Protein: CASSRGGSSTDTQYF.

The chain is built from TRBV28 and TRBJ1-2, with a tentative D call TRBD1 (6 bases). Germline CDR1 is MDHEN and CDR2 is SYDVKM. V dropped 6 bases and J dropped 4 bases, with 12 bases sitting between them. The CDR3 has 13 residues. In DNA, the CDR3 is TGTGCCAGCAGCCGAGGGGGGGCCTATGGCTACACCTTC. It specifies CASSRGGAYGYTF.

J is TRBJ1-6 and V is TRBV2; the D is unclear. The germline CDR1 and CDR2 sequences are SNHLY and FYNNEI. Deletions cut 2 bases from V and 4 bases from J, with 9 bases between. This CDR3 spans 15 amino acids. Written as DNA, the CDR3 is TGTGCCAGCAGTGAATTGTACAGTTATAATTCACCCCTCCACTTT. Protein: CASSELYSYNSPLHF. The whole variable domain, filled in from reference TRBV2 and TRBJ1-6, reads EPEVTQTPSHQVTQMGQEVILRCVPISNHLYFYWYRQILGQKVEFLVSFYNNEISEKSEIFDDQFSVERPDGSNFTLKIRSTKLEDSAMYFCASSELYSYNSPLHFGNGTRLTVT.

The J gene is TRBJ2-2, the V gene TRBV5-1; the D gene is possibly TRBD2 (6 bases). The ends were cut back, 4 bases at V and 4 bases at J, with 11 bases in the middle. The CDR3 contains 14 residues. Germline CDR1 is SGHRS and CDR2 is YFSETQ. This CDR3 reads CASSGTSSTGELFF. The CDR3 region has the DNA TGCGCCAGCAGCGGAACTAGCAGCACCGGGGAGCTGTTTTTT.

In nucleotides, the CDR3 is TGTGCCAGCAGCCCTCAGACAGGGGGCGAGCAGTACTTC. Translating gives CASSPQTGGEQYF. The chain has TRBV9 and TRBJ2-7; 9 positions match TRBD1. Germline trimming cut 4 bases from V and 6 bases from J; bases unmatched to any gene: 5. CDR1 is SGDLS, CDR2 YYNGEE, per germline. The CDR3 totals 13 residues.

The chain combines TRBV6-6 with TRBJ1-1; perhaps TRBD1 as D (6 bases). This CDR3 is 13 amino acids long. Germline CDR1 MNHNY, CDR2 SVGAGI (reference sequence). V lost 6 bases and J 5 bases, leaving 13 bases between the germline ends. CDR3 in amino acids: CASSLTGRTEAFF. The CDR3 DNA is TGTGCCAGCAGCTTGACAGGCCGAACTGAAGCTTTCTTT.

This chain uses TRBV2 with TRBJ1-6, with D tentatively TRBD1 (6 bases). V was trimmed by 1 base and J by 5 bases, leaving 9 bases between them. Germline V lookup: CDR1 SNHLY, CDR2 FYNNEI. This CDR3 has 15 amino acids. CDR3 sequence: CASSEGGRDNSPLHF. CDR3 nucleotides: TGTGCCAGCAGTGAAGGGGGGCGAGATAATTCACCCCTCCACTTT.

This clone was observed a handful of times. This chain connects TRBV18 to TRBJ1-1; 7 nucleotides match TRBD1. CDR1 and CDR2 (germline): KGHSH, LQKENI. CDR3 length: 13 amino acids. Trimming removed 6 bases from V and 1 base from J; junction bases left unmatched: 2. CDR3 in DNA: TGTGCCAGCTCTGGGACAGAGAACACTGAAGCTTTCTTT. Translation gives CASSGTENTEAFF.

This clone was observed a single time. The chain joins TRBV27 to TRBJ1-5; D ambiguous. The CDR3 runs to 14 residues. The germline V gene has CDR1 MNHEY and CDR2 SMNVEV (reference sequence). V gave up 6 bases and J gave up 7 bases, with 16 bases separating them. The CDR3 nucleotides are TGTGCCAGCAGGAGGGATGAGCTAGGCCAGCCCCAGCATTTT. Amino acids: CASRRDELGQPQHF.